This TCR beta chain emerged from a study of blood T cell repertoires in COVID-19. Study-wide context: From the United States, Italy and Spain came samples of acute and convalescent COVID-19. Nucleic acid was either cDNA or gDNA, and it came from T cells, B-cell-depleted T cells, or PBMCs.

The table lists this clone with a few counts. In the original processing: Quantification of nucleated cells was approximated via reference gene primer amplification. Generated by immunoSEQ multiplex PCR, the TCRdb table keeps only in-frame clones and is missing some. The V and J calls and clone size are taken from that table; D and trimming were inferred from the DNA. The top ten hold under 35% of the sample, which has about 80,000 clones, about 81% seen once. CDR3 length: 14 residues. Per germline, CDR1 SGDLS and CDR2 YYNGEE. V was clipped by 0 bases and J by 2 bases, with 9 bases between them. The sequencing sample was made of peripheral blood. The chain employs TRBV9 and TRBJ2-7, with D unclear. The receptor was derived from a human donor in a cohort sampled during active COVID-19. CDR3: CASSVGPSTYEQYF. The DNA of the CDR3 is TGTGCCAGCAGCGTAGGTCCCAGTACCTACGAGCAGTACTTC.